The following is a T cell receptor (beta chain) sequence with its context. The length of the CDR3 is 14 residues. Germline CDR1 is MDHEN and CDR2 is SYDVKM. V dropped 6 bases and J dropped 1 base, with 13 bases sitting between them. The data were obtained in a study of blood T cell repertoires in COVID-19. Study in general: Spain, Italy and the United States supplied samples that represented acute and convalescent COVID-19. PBMCs, B-cell-depleted T cells, or T cells were the source of the cDNA or gDNA that made up the material.

Original data processing: Scientists estimated how many nucleated cells there were by amplifying reference gene primers. Assay: immunoSEQ multiplex PCR; the TCRdb copy retains only in-frame clones and omits some. That table is the source of V, J and clone size, and D and trimming were worked out from the DNA. Here the sample spans 280,000 or so clones, 70% to 90% being singletons. Material for sequencing was peripheral blood. This clonotype was sampled from a man aged 18 to 30 with active or convalescent COVID-19. The chain joins TRBV28 to TRBJ2-7; D perhaps matches TRBD1 (6 bases). The CDR3 here is CASSRDTRSYEQYF. Here the CDR3 DNA reads TGTGCCAGCAGCAGGGACACGAGGTCCTACGAGCAGTACTTC.